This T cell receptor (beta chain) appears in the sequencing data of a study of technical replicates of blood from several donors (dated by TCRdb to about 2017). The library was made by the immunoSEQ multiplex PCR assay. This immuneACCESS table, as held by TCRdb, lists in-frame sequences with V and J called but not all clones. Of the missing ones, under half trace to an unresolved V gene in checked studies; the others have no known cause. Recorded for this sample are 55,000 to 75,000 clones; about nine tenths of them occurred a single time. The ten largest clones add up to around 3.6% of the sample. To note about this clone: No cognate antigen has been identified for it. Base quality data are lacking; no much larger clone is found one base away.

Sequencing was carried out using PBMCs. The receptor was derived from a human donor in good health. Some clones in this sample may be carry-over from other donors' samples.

For the CDR3, the sequence is CATSRATGPYEQYF. In nucleotides, the sequence is TGTGCCACCAGCAGAGCTACAGGACCCTACGAGCAGTACTTC. The sequence is built from TRBV15 and TRBJ2-7, and perhaps TRBD1 as D gene, on 5 matching bases. V is shortened by 1 base, J by 2 bases, and the region joining them spans 9 bases. The CDR1 and CDR2 encoded by the germline V gene (reference sequence) are LNHNV and YYDKDF. The cysteine opens and the phenylalanine closes a CDR3 of 14 amino acids. Only the CDR3 DNA is retained, 42 bases long and in frame from the first base.